These 15 T cell receptor beta chains were all obtained from the same sample, sequenced in a study of blood T cells in healthy people across ages. Through a sample-barcoded 5' primer and a J-beta primer mix, a second PCR was run for about 7 to 12 cycles. MiXCR was run by TCRdb on the 5' RACE reads, yielding one entry per CDR3 protein. The table records more than 1,000,000 distinct CDR3 sequences, approximately 26% of them present only once. This sample also appeared in a second study, on T cells of mothers and their children.

Material: blood. Receptors originate from a girl aged 2-10 years in good health.

This sequence joins TRBV27 and TRBJ1-5, with D unclear. Between the trimmed V and J ends, which lost 1 base and 4 bases, there was a span of 8 bases. This CDR3 spans 14 amino acids. Per the germline V gene, CDR1 is MNHEY and CDR2 is SMNVEV (reference sequence). CDR3 sequence (DNA): TGTGCCAGCAGTTTATTGGGTCCTAATCAGCCCCAGCATTTT. Encoded protein: CASSLLGPNQPQHF.

The V and J genes are TRBV29-1 and TRBJ2-3, with D possibly TRBD1 on 6 matching bases. CDR1 is SQVTM and CDR2 is ANQGSEA in the germline V gene. The CDR3 runs to 17 residues. Trimming shortened V by 3 bases and J by 2 bases, and 21 bases separated the two germline ends. CDR3 sequence reads: CSVEGAYSPLLTDTQYF. CDR3 nucleotides: TGCAGCGTTGAGGGGGCATACTCCCCACTACTCACAGATACGCAGTATTTT.

This clonotype has only a few counts. This chain connects TRBV20-1 to TRBJ2-1; 8 nucleotides align to TRBD2. The germline CDR1 and CDR2 sequences are DFQATT and SNEGSKA (reference sequence). The V segment lost 3 bases and the J segment 8 bases; nucleotides outside the gene matches: 9. The CDR3 spans 14 residues. The CDR3 spells CSARSLAGWDEQFF. The CDR3 DNA reads as TGCAGTGCTAGGTCGTTAGCGGGGTGGGATGAGCAGTTCTTC.

The rearrangement uses TRBV15 and TRBJ1-4, with D possibly being TRBD1 (6 bases). The CDR3 is 14 amino acids. The V end was cut by 2 bases, the J end by 7 bases, with 11 bases between. Germline V CDR1 and CDR2: LNHNV, YYDKDF (reference sequence). The CDR3 region has the DNA TGTGCCACCAGCAGACAGGGGAGGGGTGAAAAACTGTTTTTT. It codes for CATSRQGRGEKLFF.

The chain carries TRBV28 and TRBJ2-1; 8 bases are shared with TRBD2. The J segment lost 7 bases and the V segment lost 3 bases, leaving 11 bases of the junction unmatched. CDR3 length: 16 residues. Germline CDR1 is MDHEN and CDR2 is SYDVKM. CDR3 loop: CASSLGLVTGTNEQFF. The CDR3 nucleotides are TGTGCCAGCAGTTTGGGACTAGTCACTGGGACGAATGAGCAGTTCTTC.

This clonotype was picked up a small number of times. The junction shows a germline mismatch at one end, possibly a read error. This rearrangement joins TRBV28 to TRBJ2-7, with 7 bases lining up with TRBD1. This CDR3 has 12 residues. Germline loops: CDR1 MDHEN, CDR2 SYDVKM. The CDR3 sequence is CASSPATGHRDF. The CDR3 nucleotides read TGTGCCAGCAGCCCTGCGACAGGGCACAGGGACTTC.

The chain combines TRBV7-3 with TRBJ2-2; D remains unclear. Trimming took 1 base from V and 4 from J, leaving 13 bases between them. CDR3 size: 16 residues. Per the germline V gene, CDR1 is SGHTA and CDR2 is FQGTGA. CDR3 DNA sequence: TGTGCCAGCAGCTTAATTTTTCAGGACCGCACCGGGGAGCTGTTTTTT. Translating gives CASSLIFQDRTGELFF.

As to this clonotype: It is likely a read error, because the conserved phenylalanine at the end of the CDR3 is missing. This chain uses TRBV4-2 with TRBJ2-1; tentatively, D is TRBD2 (5 bases). V lost 4 bases and J lost 9, with 16 bases in between. This CDR3 contains 14 residues. Germline V gives CDR1 LGHNA, CDR2 YNFKEQ. CDR3 protein: CASSLDRGNSEQFL. The CDR3 nucleotides are TGTGCCAGCAGCCTTGACCGGGGAAACAGTGAGCAGTTCCTC.

This clonotype was detected many times. Relative to the germline gene, one junction end is altered; a read error may explain this. The genes are TRBV6-5 and TRBJ2-7; either TRBD1 or TRBD2 may supply D (5 bases each). Looked up from germline, CDR1 is MNHEY and CDR2 is SVGAGI. There are 13 residues in the CDR3. CDR3 residues: CASSPAEGASFSF. The CDR3 DNA sequence: TGTGCCAGCAGCCCCGCCGAAGGGGCTAGCTTCTCCTTC.

The genes are TRBV28 and TRBJ2-7, with 7 positions matching TRBD2. The germline gives CDR1 MDHEN, CDR2 SYDVKM. CDR3 length: 15 amino acids. V was pared by 5 bases and J by 0 bases, with 7 bases of the junction left unmatched. The CDR3 DNA sequence: TGTGCCAGCAGTATATCCAGCGGGGCCTCCTACGAGCAGTACTTC. Its translation is CASSISSGASYEQYF.

The chain couples TRBV29-1 to TRBJ2-1, with D hard to call. The germline V gene has CDR1 SQVTM and CDR2 ANQGSEA. The V end was cut by 6 bases, the J end by 2 bases, with 20 bases between. The CDR3 consists of 16 residues. CDR3 coding DNA: TGCAGCGTCATTGGAGAGGACGCAGCTACCTACAATGAGCAGTTCTTC. This encodes CSVIGEDAATYNEQFF.

There are a few counts of this clonotype. The chain couples TRBV20-1 to TRBJ2-7; D is possibly TRBD2 (6 bases). CDR3 length equals 13 residues. Germline CDR1 reads DFQATT; CDR2 reads SNEGSKA (reference sequence). Deletions cut 3 bases from V and 2 bases from J, with 11 bases between. The CDR3, as DNA: TGCAGTGCTAGTCTCGGGAGTACCTACGAGCAGTACTTC. The encoded protein is CSASLGSTYEQYF.

The V and J genes are TRBV5-1 and TRBJ2-1; TRBD2 matches 12 bases. The ends lost 4 bases at V and 6 bases at J; junction bases unmatched: 8. Germline V gene sequence: CDR1 SGHRS, CDR2 YFSETQ. This CDR3 has 16 residues. As DNA, the CDR3 is TGCGCCAGCAGCCCCTCTCCTAGCGGGGGGGCCAATGAGCAGTTCTTC. Translating gives CASSPSPSGGANEQFF.

V usage is TRBV18 and J usage is TRBJ2-3, with TRBD1 as a possible D gene (6 bases). The CDR3 covers 15 residues. V lost 0 bases and J 5 bases, leaving 12 bases between the germline ends. Germline values: CDR1 KGHSH, CDR2 LQKENI. The chain's CDR3 is CASSPPNIRGDTQYF. The CDR3 DNA reads as TGTGCCAGCTCACCACCGAATATCAGGGGAGATACGCAGTATTTT.

In this sample, this clonotype turned up a few times. The chain uses TRBV21-1 and TRBJ2-1; TRBD2 was called by the table and not checked on the DNA. TRBV21-1 constitutes a pseudogene. The CDR3 consists of 17 residues. The CDR3 sequence is CASSNLGTSSSYNEQFF. The CDR3 nucleotides read TGTGCCAGCAGCAATCTTGGGACTTCTAGCTCCTACAATGAGCAGTTCTTC.